This T cell receptor beta chain was captured in a study of OX40 agonist ivuxolimab in advanced cancers. Overall study: Cancers in dose escalation were hepatocellular, melanoma, renal cell and head and neck.

CDR1 is SGHRS and CDR2 is YFSETQ in the germline V gene. Trimming pared 4 bases from V and 0 bases from J, leaving 8 bases between. The CDR3 totals 15 residues. The method was immunoSEQ multiplex PCR; TCRdb's version includes in-frame clones alone and lacks a portion of them. The sample records around 45,000 clones, roughly 90% being singletons. This receptor was obtained from an adult with an advanced solid tumor such as melanoma, head and neck, liver or kidney cancer. The starting material was CD4+ or CD8+ T cells sorted from blood, obtained in a trial of the OX40 agonist ivuxolimab. V gene TRBV5-1 combines with J gene TRBJ2-6; D might be TRBD1 (6 bases). Written as DNA, the CDR3 is TGCGCCAGCAGCCCACAGGGCTCTGGGGCCAACGTCCTGACTTTC. Translating it yields CASSPQGSGANVLTF. Combining the CDR3 with reference TRBV5-1 and TRBJ2-6 gives the whole variable domain KAGVTQTPRYLIKTRGQQVTLSCSPISGHRSVSWYQQTPGQGLQFLFEYFSETQRNKGNFPGRFSGRQFSNSRSEMNVSTLELGDSALYLCASSPQGSGANVLTFGAGSRLTVL.